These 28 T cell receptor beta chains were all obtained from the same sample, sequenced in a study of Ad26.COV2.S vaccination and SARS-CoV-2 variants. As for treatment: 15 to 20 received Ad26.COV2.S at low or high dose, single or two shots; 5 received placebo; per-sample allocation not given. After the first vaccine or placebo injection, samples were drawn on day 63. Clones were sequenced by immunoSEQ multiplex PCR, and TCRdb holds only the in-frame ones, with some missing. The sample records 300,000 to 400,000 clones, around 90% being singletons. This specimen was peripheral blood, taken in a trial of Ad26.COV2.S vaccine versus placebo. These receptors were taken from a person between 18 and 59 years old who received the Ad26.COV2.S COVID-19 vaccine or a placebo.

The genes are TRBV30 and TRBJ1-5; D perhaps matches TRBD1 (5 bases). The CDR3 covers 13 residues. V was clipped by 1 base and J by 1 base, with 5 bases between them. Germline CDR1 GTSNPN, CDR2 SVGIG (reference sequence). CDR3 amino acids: CAWSEGSNQPQHF. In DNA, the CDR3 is TGTGCCTGGAGTGAGGGGAGCAATCAGCCCCAGCATTTT.

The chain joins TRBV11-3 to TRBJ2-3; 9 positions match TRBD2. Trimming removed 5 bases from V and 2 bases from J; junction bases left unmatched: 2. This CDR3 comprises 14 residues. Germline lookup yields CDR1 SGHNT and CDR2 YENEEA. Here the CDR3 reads CASSLAGNTDTQYF. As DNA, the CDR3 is TGTGCCAGCAGCCTAGCGGGGAACACAGATACGCAGTATTTT.

CDR3 sequence reads: CASSGDYNSPLHF. The CDR3 nucleotides read TGTGCCAGCAGCGGGGACTATAATTCACCCCTCCACTTT. V is TRBV2 and J is TRBJ1-6; D not resolved. The CDR3 is 13 amino acids. CDR1 is SNHLY and CDR2 is FYNNEI in the germline V gene. V lost 6 bases to trimming and J lost 3 bases, with 6 bases between them.

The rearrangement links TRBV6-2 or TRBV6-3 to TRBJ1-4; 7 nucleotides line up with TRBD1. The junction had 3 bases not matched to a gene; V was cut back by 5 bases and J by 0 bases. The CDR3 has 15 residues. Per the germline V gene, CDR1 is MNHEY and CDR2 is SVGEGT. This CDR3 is CASSGQVATNEKLFF. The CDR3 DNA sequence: TGTGCCAGCAGTGGACAGGTTGCAACTAATGAAAAACTGTTTTTT.

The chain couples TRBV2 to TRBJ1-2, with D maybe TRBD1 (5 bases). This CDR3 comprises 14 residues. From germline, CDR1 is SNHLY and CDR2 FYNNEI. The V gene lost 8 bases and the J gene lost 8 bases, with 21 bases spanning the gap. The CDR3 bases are TGTGCCAGCGGCCGTCTACTCAGGGCGGCCGGCTACACCTTC. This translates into CASGRLLRAAGYTF. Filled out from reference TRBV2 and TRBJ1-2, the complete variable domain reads EPEVTQTPSHQVTQMGQEVILRCVPISNHLYFYWYRQILGQKVEFLVSFYNNEISEKSEIFDDQFSVERPDGSNFTLKIRSTKLEDSAMYFCASGRLLRAAGYTFGSGTRLTVV.

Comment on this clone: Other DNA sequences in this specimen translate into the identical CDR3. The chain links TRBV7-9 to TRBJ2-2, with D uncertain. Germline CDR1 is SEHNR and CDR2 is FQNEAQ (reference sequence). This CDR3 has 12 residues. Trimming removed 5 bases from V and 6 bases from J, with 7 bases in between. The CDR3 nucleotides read TGTGCCAGCAGCCCAGGCCCCGGGGAGCTGTTTTTT. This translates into CASSPGPGELFF.

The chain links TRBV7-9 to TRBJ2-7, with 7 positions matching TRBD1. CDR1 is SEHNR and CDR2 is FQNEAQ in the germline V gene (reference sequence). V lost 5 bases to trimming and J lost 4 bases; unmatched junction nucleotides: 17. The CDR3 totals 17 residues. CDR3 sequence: CASSNTNSGQSLYEQYF. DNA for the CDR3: TGTGCCAGCAGCAATACCAATTCGGGACAGTCACTTTACGAGCAGTACTTC. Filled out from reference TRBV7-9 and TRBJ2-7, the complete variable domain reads DTGVSQNPRHKITKRGQNVTFRCDPISEHNRLYWYRQTLGQGPEFLTYFQNEAQLEKSRLLSDRFSAERPKGSFSTLEIQRTEQGDSAMYLCASSNTNSGQSLYEQYFGPGTRLTVT.

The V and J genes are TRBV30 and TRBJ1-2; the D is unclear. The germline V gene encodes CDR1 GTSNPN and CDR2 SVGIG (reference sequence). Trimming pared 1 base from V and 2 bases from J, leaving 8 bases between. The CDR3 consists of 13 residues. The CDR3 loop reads CAWSGTSNYGYTF. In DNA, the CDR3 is TGTGCCTGGAGTGGGACCTCAAACTATGGCTACACCTTC.

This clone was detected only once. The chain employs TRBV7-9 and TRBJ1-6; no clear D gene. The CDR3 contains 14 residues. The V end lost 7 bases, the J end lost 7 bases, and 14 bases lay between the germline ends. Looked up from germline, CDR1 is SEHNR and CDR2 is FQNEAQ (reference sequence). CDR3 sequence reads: CASIPPGGNSPLHF. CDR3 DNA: TGTGCCAGCATCCCCCCGGGAGGGAATTCACCCCTCCACTTT.

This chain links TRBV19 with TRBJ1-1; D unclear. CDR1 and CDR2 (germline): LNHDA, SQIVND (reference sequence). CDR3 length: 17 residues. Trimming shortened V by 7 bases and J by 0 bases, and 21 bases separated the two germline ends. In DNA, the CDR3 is TGTGCCAGTACCTCCTTGGACTCCGGTGCGCTGAACACTGAAGCTTTCTTT. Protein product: CASTSLDSGALNTEAFF. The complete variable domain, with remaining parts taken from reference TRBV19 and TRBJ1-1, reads DGGITQSPKYLFRKEGQNVTLSCEQNLNHDAMYWYRQDPGQGLRLIYYSQIVNDFQKGDIAEGYSVSREKKESFPLTVTSAQKNPTAFYLCASTSLDSGALNTEAFFGQGTRLTVV.

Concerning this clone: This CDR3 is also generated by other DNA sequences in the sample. The CDR3, as DNA: TGCGCCAGCAGCTTGGAGGGAGATACGCAGTATTTT. Translation: CASSLEGDTQYF. The chain uses TRBV5-1 and TRBJ2-3; D unresolved. The germline V gene encodes CDR1 SGHRS and CDR2 YFSETQ. The CDR3 runs 12 residues. V lost 0 bases and J lost 5, with 4 bases in between.

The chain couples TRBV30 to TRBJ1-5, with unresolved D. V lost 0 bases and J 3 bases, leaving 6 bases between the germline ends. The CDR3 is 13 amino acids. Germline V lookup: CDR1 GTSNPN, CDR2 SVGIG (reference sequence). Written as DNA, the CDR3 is TGTGCCTGGAGTGTTAGGGACAATCAGCCCCAGCATTTT. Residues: CAWSVRDNQPQHF.

The CDR3 DNA follows: TGTGCCAGTACCCCTTCAATATGGGCAATAAAGGCTCGTACGTCCTATAATTCACCCCTCCACTTT. This codes for CASTPSIWAIKARTSYNSPLHF. The chain couples TRBV19 to TRBJ1-6; D unclear. Germline V gene data show CDR1 as LNHDA and CDR2 as SQIVND (reference sequence). V lost 7 bases to trimming and J lost 1 base, with 32 bases between them. The CDR3 runs to 22 residues.

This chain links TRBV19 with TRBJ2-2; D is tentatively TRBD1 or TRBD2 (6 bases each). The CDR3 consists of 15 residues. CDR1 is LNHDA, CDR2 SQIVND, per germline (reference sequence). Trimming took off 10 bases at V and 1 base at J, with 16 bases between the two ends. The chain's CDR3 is CATTPRGGNTGELFF. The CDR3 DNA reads TGTGCCACCACCCCCAGGGGAGGGAACACCGGGGAGCTGTTTTTT.

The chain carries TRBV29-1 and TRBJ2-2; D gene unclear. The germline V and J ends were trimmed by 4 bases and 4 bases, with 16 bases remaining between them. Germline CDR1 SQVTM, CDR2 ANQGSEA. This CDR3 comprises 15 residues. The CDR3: CSVVPQVSFTGELFF. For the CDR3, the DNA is TGCAGCGTTGTCCCCCAGGTATCTTTCACCGGGGAGCTGTTTTTT.

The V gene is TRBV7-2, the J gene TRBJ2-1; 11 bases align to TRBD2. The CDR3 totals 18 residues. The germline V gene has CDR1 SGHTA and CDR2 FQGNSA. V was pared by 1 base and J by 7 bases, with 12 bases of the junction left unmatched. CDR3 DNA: TGTGCCAGCAGCTTAGAGACTAGCGGGGTCTTCTCTGTTAATGAGCAGTTCTTC. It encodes CASSLETSGVFSVNEQFF. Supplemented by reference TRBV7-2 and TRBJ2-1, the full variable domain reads GAGVSQSPSNKVTEKGKDVELRCDPISGHTALYWYRQSLGQGLEFLIYFQGNSAPDKSGLPSDRFSAERTGGSVSTLTIQRTQQEDSAVYLCASSLETSGVFSVNEQFFGPGTRLTVL.

In DNA form, the CDR3 reads TGTGCCAGCAACCTCTGGGGCGAGAACACTGAAGCTTTCTTT. It encodes CASNLWGENTEAFF. This rearrangement joins TRBV9 to TRBJ1-1; D perhaps matches TRBD1 (5 bases). This CDR3 spans 14 amino acids. Between the trimmed V and J ends, which lost 6 bases and 1 base, there was a span of 13 bases. The germline V gene encodes CDR1 SGDLS and CDR2 YYNGEE.

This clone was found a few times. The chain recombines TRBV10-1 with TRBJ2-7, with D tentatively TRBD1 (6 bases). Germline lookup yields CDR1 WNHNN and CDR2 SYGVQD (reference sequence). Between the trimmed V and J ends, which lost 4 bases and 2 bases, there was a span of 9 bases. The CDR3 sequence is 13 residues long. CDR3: CASSADRAYEQYF. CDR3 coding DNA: TGCGCCAGCAGTGCGGACAGAGCCTACGAGCAGTACTTC.

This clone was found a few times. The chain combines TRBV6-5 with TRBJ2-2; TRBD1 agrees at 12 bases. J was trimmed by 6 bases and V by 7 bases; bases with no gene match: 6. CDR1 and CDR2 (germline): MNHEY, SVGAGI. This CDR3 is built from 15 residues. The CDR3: CASIAGTGGPGELFF. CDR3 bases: TGTGCCAGCATCGCCGGGACAGGGGGCCCCGGGGAGCTGTTTTTT.

This chain's CDR3 is CASNVLGGLQETQYF. The CDR3 DNA reads TGCGCCAGCAACGTACTGGGGGGGCTTCAAGAGACCCAGTACTTC. This rearrangement joins TRBV10-2 to TRBJ2-5; D is possibly TRBD2 (7 bases). Germline lookup yields CDR1 WSHSY and CDR2 SAAADI. This CDR3 region has 15 residues. Trimming took 7 bases from V and 2 from J, leaving 17 bases between them.

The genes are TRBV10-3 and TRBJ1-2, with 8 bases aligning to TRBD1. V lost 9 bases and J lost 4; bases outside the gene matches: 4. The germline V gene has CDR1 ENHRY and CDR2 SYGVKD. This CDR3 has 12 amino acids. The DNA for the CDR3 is TGTGCCATTGGACAGGGCATCTATGGCTACACCTTC. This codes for CAIGQGIYGYTF.

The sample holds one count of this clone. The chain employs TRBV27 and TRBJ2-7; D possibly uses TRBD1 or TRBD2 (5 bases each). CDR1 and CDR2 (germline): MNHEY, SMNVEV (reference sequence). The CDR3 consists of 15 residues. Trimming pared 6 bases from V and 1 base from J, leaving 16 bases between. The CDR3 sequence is CASRTIWDESYEQYF. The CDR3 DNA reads TGTGCCAGCAGAACTATCTGGGACGAGTCCTACGAGCAGTACTTC.

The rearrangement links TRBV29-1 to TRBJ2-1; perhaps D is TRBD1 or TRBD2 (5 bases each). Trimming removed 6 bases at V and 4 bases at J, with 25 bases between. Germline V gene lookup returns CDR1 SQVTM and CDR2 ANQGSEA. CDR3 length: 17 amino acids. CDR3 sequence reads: CSVAGASYGRSYNEQFF. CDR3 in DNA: TGCAGCGTCGCCGGGGCGTCTTACGGTAGAAGTTACAATGAGCAGTTCTTC.

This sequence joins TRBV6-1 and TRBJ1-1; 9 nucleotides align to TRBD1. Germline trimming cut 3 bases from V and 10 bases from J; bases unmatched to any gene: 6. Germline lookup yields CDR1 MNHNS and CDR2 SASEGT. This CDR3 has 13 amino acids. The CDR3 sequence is CASSEGTGLGAFF. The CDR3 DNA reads TGTGCCAGCAGTGAGGGGACAGGGCTGGGAGCTTTCTTT.

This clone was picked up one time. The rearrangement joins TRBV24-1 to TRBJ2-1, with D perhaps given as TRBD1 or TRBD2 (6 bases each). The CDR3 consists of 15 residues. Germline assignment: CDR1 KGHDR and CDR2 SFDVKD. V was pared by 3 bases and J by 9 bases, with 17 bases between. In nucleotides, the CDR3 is TGTGCCACCAGTGATCCTCGGGGGCTCAGGGGTGAGCAGTTCTTC. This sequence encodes CATSDPRGLRGEQFF.

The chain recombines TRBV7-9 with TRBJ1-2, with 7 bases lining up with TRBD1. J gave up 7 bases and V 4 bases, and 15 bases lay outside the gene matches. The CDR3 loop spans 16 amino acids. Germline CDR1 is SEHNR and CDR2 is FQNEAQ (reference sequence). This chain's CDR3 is CASSSPRPDRASGYTF. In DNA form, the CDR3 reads TGTGCCAGCAGCTCCCCCCGGCCCGACAGGGCCAGTGGCTACACCTTC.

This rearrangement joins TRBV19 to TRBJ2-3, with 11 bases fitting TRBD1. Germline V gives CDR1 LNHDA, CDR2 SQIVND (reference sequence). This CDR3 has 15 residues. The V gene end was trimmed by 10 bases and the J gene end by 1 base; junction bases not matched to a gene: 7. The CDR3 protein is CATGDRGFGTDTQYF. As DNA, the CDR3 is TGTGCCACGGGGGACAGGGGGTTCGGCACAGATACGCAGTATTTT. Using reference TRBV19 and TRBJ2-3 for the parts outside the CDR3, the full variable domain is DGGITQSPKYLFRKEGQNVTLSCEQNLNHDAMYWYRQDPGQGLRLIYYSQIVNDFQKGDIAEGYSVSREKKESFPLTVTSAQKNPTAFYLCATGDRGFGTDTQYFGPGTRLTVL.

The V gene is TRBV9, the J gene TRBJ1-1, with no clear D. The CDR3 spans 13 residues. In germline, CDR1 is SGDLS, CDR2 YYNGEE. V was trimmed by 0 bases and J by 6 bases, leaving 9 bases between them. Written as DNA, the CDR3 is TGTGCCAGCAGCGTAGCTACGTCAGCTGAAGCTTTCTTT. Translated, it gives CASSVATSAEAFF.